This T cell receptor (beta chain) was observed in a study of OX40 agonist ivuxolimab in advanced cancers. At the level of the study: Two patients with cutaneous melanoma and one with hepatocellular carcinoma, three in total, showed partial responses.

Produced via immunoSEQ multiplex PCR; TCRdb's table is partial and in-frame only. The sample holds some 80,000 clones; approximately 89% are singletons and the top ten take roughly 2.5%. Blood sampling was done at baseline, cycle 4 day 1, and cycle 7 day 1. This clone has just one count. Trimming left V 0 bases short and J 10 bases short, with 20 bases between. The CDR3 contains 17 residues. Germline V gene data show CDR1 as SGHRS and CDR2 as YFSETQ. The chain recombines TRBV5-1 with TRBJ1-6; D not certain. The source was CD4+ or CD8+ T cells sorted from blood, collected in a trial of the OX40 agonist ivuxolimab. This TCR derives from an adult with an advanced solid tumor such as melanoma, head and neck, liver or kidney cancer. CDR3 DNA: TGCGCCAGCAGCTTGGATTGGGTCCTCAGCCGGAGGTCACCCCTCCACTTT. This translates into CASSLDWVLSRRSPLHF.